The rows below give T cell receptor beta chains drawn from one sample of a study of blood T cells in healthy people across ages. One entry per CDR3 protein, called by TCRdb with MiXCR from the 5' RACE reads. The data hold roughly 1,800,000 distinct CDR3 sequences, with about 50% observed a single time. The specimen was blood. The source is a woman between 35 and 50 years old in good health. Each CDR3 is given with its conserved first and last residue. D genes are given only for firm matches. Size values are once, few and many counts, or a class for expanded clones, and some rows have none.

j_call v_call d_call clone_size cdr3_nt cdr3_aa
TRBJ2-1 TRBV7-2 . . TGTGCCAGCAGCTTACGGGTTGGGGGGCACAATGAGCAGTTCTTC CASSLRVGGHNEQFF
TRBJ1-6 TRBV15 TRBD1 . TGTGCCACCAGCGATGCCTCCAGGGGGAATAATTCACCCCTCCACTTT CATSDASRGNNSPLHF
TRBJ2-7 TRBV2 . . TGTGCCAGCAGGCCCGACATCTCCTACGAGCAGTACTTC CASRPDISYEQYF
TRBJ2-7 TRBV3-1 . once TGTGCCAGCAGCCGCACCGGGGACGGATCCTACGAGCAGTACTTC CASSRTGDGSYEQYF
TRBJ2-1 TRBV24-1 TRBD1 . TGTGCCACCAGTGATCCCGCGGGACAGGGCGAGTCCTACAATGAGCAGTTCTTC CATSDPAGQGESYNEQFF
TRBJ2-3 TRBV12-3/TRBV12-4 . . TGTGCCAGCAATTCGCTACTCACAGATACGCAGTATTTT CASNSLLTDTQYF
TRBJ2-3 TRBV3-1 . . TGTACCAGCAGCCACGCGGCAGCCAGCACAGATACGCAGTATTTT CTSSHAAASTDTQYF
TRBJ2-5 TRBV9 . once TGTACGGGCTCAGAGCAGTACTTC CTGSEQYF
TRBJ2-1 TRBV20-1 . few TGCAGTGCTAGTTTTAGGTCGGGGGGCCCCGATAGTGAGCAGTTCTTC CSASFRSGGPDSEQFF
TRBJ2-2 TRBV28 . . TGTGCCAGCAGTCCCTACCAGGGGTCCCTAACCGGGGAGCTGTTTTTT CASSPYQGSLTGELFF
TRBJ2-3 TRBV27 TRBD2 . TGTGCCAGCAGTTTAGGACTAGTTAGGACAGATACGCAGTATTTT CASSLGLVRTDTQYF
TRBJ2-1 TRBV6-6 TRBD2 . TGTGCCAGCAGTTACTCGAGGGGTGGGACTATAAACAATGAGCAGTTCTTC CASSYSRGGTINNEQFF
TRBJ2-1 TRBV11-2 . . TGTACCAGCAGCCTTATTAGTCCAAATGAGCAGTTCTTC CTSSLISPNEQFF
TRBJ2-7 TRBV24-1 . . TGTGCCACCAGTGCGGTGGGCGGTCGCTACGAGCAGTACTTC CATSAVGGRYEQYF
TRBJ2-1 TRBV3-1 . few TGTGCCAGCAGCCAGCCCCTCTACAATGAGCAGTTCTTC CASSQPLYNEQFF
TRBJ1-2 TRBV2 . . TGTGCCAGCCTCTTTCGTTCCTATGGCTACACCTTC CASLFRSYGYTF
TRBJ2-1 TRBV5-6 TRBD2 many TGTGCCAGCAGCTTTAGGACTAGCGGGTACAATGAGCAGTTCTTC CASSFRTSGYNEQFF
TRBJ1-2 TRBV7-2 . . TGTGCCAGCAGCTTACCGGGCTCTGGGGGCTATGGCTACACCTTC CASSLPGSGGYGYTF
TRBJ1-6 TRBV12-3/TRBV12-4 . . TGTGCCAGCATTGGGTCAGGGTCGACGTCACCCCTCCACTTT CASIGSGSTSPLHF
TRBJ1-4 TRBV12-3/TRBV12-4 . . TGTGCCAGCAGTCGCGGGGACGGTGGAAATGAAAAACTGTTTTTT CASSRGDGGNEKLFF
TRBJ2-4 TRBV28 TRBD2 few TGTGCCAGCAGTTTATTTGGGGGGACTAGCGGGTCTCGGGTCATTCAGTACTTC CASSLFGGTSGSRVIQYF
TRBJ1-4 TRBV29-1 TRBD1 few TGCAGCGTTGAAGAGGACAGGGAACTGTTTTTT CSVEEDRELFF
TRBJ2-1 TRBV6-2/TRBV6-3 TRBD2 . TGTGCCAGCAGGAGAGCGGGGGGGGATGAGCAGTTCTTC CASRRAGGDEQFF
TRBJ1-2 TRBV13 TRBD1 . TGTGCCAGCTCGAAACGGGGACAGTTCTTCTATGGCTACACCTTC CASSKRGQFFYGYTF
TRBJ1-2 TRBV28 TRBD1 few TGTGCCAGCAGTTTCATCGGAGGGGGCGTTCTCGGCTACACCTTC CASSFIGGGVLGYTF